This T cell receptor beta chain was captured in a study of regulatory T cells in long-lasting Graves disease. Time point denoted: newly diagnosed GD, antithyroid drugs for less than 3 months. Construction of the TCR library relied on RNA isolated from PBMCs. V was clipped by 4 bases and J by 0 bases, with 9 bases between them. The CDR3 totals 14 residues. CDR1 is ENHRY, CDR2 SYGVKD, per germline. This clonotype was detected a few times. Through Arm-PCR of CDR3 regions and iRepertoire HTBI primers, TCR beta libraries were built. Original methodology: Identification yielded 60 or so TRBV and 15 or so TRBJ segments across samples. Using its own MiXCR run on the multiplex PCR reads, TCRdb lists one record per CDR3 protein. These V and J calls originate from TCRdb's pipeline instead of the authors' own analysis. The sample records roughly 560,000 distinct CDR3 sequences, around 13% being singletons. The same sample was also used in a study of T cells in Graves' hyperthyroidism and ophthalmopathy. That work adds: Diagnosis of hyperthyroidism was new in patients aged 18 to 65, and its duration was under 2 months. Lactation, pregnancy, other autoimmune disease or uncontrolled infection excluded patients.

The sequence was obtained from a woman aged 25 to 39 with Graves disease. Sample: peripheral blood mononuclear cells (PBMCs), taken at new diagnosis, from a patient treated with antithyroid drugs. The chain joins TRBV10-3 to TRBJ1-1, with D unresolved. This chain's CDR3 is CAISVLPMNTEAFF. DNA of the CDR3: TGTGCCATCAGTGTGCTACCGATGAACACTGAAGCTTTCTTT.